These 26 T cell receptor beta chains were all obtained from the same sample, sequenced in a study of T cell repertoires in cytomegalovirus infection. MiXCR was run by TCRdb on the reads, yielding one entry per CDR3 protein. Of roughly 150,000 distinct CDR3 sequences listed, roughly 18% are singletons. The sample was CD8+ T cells from PBMCs. The receptor source for this set is a human donor in good health (CMV status not recorded). Some clones in this sample may be carry-over from other donors' samples.

V is TRBV12-3 or TRBV12-4 and J is TRBJ2-3; D is unresolved. CDR3 length equals 13 residues. Between the trimmed V and J ends, which lost 6 bases and 4 bases, there was a span of 11 bases. For the CDR3, the DNA is TGTGCCAGCAGCATCCCTAGTTCAGATACGCAGTATTTT. The encoded protein is CASSIPSSDTQYF.

This clonotype was seen a handful of times. The rearrangement uses TRBV6-5 and TRBJ2-1; 8 positions agree with TRBD2. CDR3 length equals 17 residues. V lost 0 bases, J lost 7 bases, and 11 bases stayed unmatched. Germline values: CDR1 MNHEY, CDR2 SVGAGI. The CDR3 coding sequence is TGTGCCAGCAGTTACTCGATCCCAGCGGGAGCTGGAAATGAGCAGTTCTTC. Translation gives CASSYSIPAGAGNEQFF.

The chain is built from TRBV7-2 and TRBJ2-1, with no clear D. The CDR3 has 11 residues. Per germline, CDR1 SGHTA and CDR2 FQGNSA. V gave up 4 bases and J gave up 10 bases, with 8 bases separating them. CDR3 nucleotide sequence: TGTGCCAGCAGCTCCAGCGTGGAGCAGTTCTTC. This codes for CASSSSVEQFF.

This clonotype appeared many times. The chain is built from TRBV29-1 and TRBJ2-7; D is unresolved. Trimming shortened V by 6 bases and J by 2 bases, and 14 bases separated the two germline ends. From germline, CDR1 is SQVTM and CDR2 ANQGSEA. The CDR3 has 13 residues. The DNA for the CDR3 is TGCAGCGTCCAAAAGGGAAGCGCCTACGAGCAGTACTTC. Translation: CSVQKGSAYEQYF.

This clonotype was counted only a few times. The DNA for the CDR3 is TGCGCCAGCAGCCAAAGAGCGGGAGGCGCGAACACCGGGGAGCTGTTTTTT. Translated, it gives CASSQRAGGANTGELFF. This chain links TRBV4-3 with TRBJ2-2, with TRBD2 matching over 9 bases. Looked up from germline, CDR1 is LGHNA and CDR2 is YSLEER. CDR3 length: 17 amino acids. After removal of 2 bases from V and 0 bases from J, the junction contained 4 bases not matched to a gene.

This clonotype was seen only a few times. This chain uses TRBV11-2 with TRBJ2-1; 13 bases map to TRBD2. V was clipped by 2 bases and J by 10 bases; unmatched bases: 8. This CDR3 is built from 16 residues. The germline V gene encodes CDR1 SGHAT and CDR2 FQNNGV. The CDR3 DNA reads as TGTGCCAGCAGCTTACTCGGACTAGCGGGGGTAGGGGAGCAGTTCTTC. Encoded protein: CASSLLGLAGVGEQFF.

The chain has TRBV6-1 and TRBJ1-1; D gene unclear. V was clipped by 4 bases and J by 3 bases, with 9 bases between them. Germline CDR1 MNHNS, CDR2 SASEGT. This CDR3 contains 13 residues. The CDR3 nucleotides are TGTGCCAGCAGTGCCAGTAAATACACTGAAGCTTTCTTT. Residues: CASSASKYTEAFF.

This clonotype was recorded at least ten times. The V and J genes are TRBV6-2 or TRBV6-3 and TRBJ1-1, with D maybe TRBD1 (5 bases). This CDR3 is 14 amino acids long. Germline assignment: CDR1 MNHEY and CDR2 SVGEGT. The ends were cut back, 2 bases at V and 6 bases at J, with 13 bases in the middle. CDR3 loop: CASSYGDELAEAFF. CDR3 coding DNA: TGTGCCAGCAGTTACGGGGACGAGTTGGCTGAAGCTTTCTTT.

This clonotype has just a few counts. The chain has TRBV10-2 and TRBJ1-5, with D unclear. Germline V lookup: CDR1 WSHSY, CDR2 SAAADI. This CDR3 has 11 amino acids. V lost 11 bases and J 11 bases, leaving 16 bases between the germline ends. CDR3 in amino acids: CASKGSGSQHF. DNA of the CDR3: TGCGCCTCGAAAGGTTCTGGGTCCCAGCATTTT.

This clonotype was recorded a few times. The rearrangement joins TRBV5-8 to TRBJ2-2; D not resolved. Trimming took off 6 bases at V and 6 bases at J, with 12 bases between the two ends. The CDR3 has 13 amino acids. CDR1 is SGHTS, CDR2 YDEGEE, per germline. The CDR3 here is CASTLRLPGELFF. CDR3 in DNA: TGTGCCAGCACCCTGCGACTCCCCGGGGAGCTGTTTTTT.

This clonotype has just a few counts. The chain is built from TRBV28 and TRBJ2-1; D gene uncertain. CDR1 MDHEN and CDR2 SYDVKM come from the germline V gene. Deletions cut 5 bases from V and 1 base from J, with 12 bases between. This CDR3 region has 15 residues. CDR3 loop: CASSPDRYSYNEQFF. In DNA, the CDR3 is TGTGCCAGCAGTCCCGATCGTTATTCCTACAATGAGCAGTTCTTC.

For the CDR3, the DNA is TGCAGCGGGAGGGAAGACACTGAAGCTTTCTTT. Amino acids: CSGREDTEAFF. The J gene is TRBJ1-1, the V gene TRBV29-1; D is unclear. Germline CDR1 reads SQVTM; CDR2 reads ANQGSEA. CDR3 length equals 11 residues. Trimming removed 7 bases from V and 3 bases from J, with 9 bases in between.

V is TRBV7-2 and J is TRBJ2-1; perhaps TRBD2 as D (6 bases). This CDR3 spans 13 amino acids. V lost 2 bases and J lost 8, with 10 bases in between. The V gene's germline CDR1 is SGHTA and CDR2 FQGNSA. This chain's CDR3 is CASSLLAPHEQFF. The DNA of the CDR3 is TGTGCCAGCAGCTTACTAGCGCCCCATGAGCAGTTCTTC. Filled out from reference TRBV7-2 and TRBJ2-1, the complete variable domain reads GAGVSQSPSNKVTEKGKDVELRCDPISGHTALYWYRQSLGQGLEFLIYFQGNSAPDKSGLPSDRFSAERTGGSVSTLTIQRTQQEDSAVYLCASSLLAPHEQFFGPGTRLTVL.

The CDR3 reads CASSRLGTSGSYEQYF. The CDR3 DNA reads TGCGCCAGCAGCCGCCTTGGGACTAGCGGATCCTACGAGCAGTACTTC. The chain uses TRBV4-3 and TRBJ2-7; 11 bases are shared with TRBD2. Germline V lookup: CDR1 LGHNA, CDR2 YSLEER. V lost 4 bases and J lost 1; bases outside the gene matches: 6. This CDR3 has 16 residues.

About this clonotype: Sequence at one end of the junction differs from germline and may be a read error. CDR3 nucleotides: TGTGCCCGCAGACCAGACAGGGAAGGACAGCCCCAGCATTTT. Translating gives CARRPDREGQPQHF. J is TRBJ1-5 and V is TRBV6-2 or TRBV6-3; TRBD1 matches 7 bases. The germline V gene encodes CDR1 MNHEY and CDR2 SVGEGT. CDR3 size: 14 residues.

The J gene is TRBJ1-1, the V gene TRBV6-2 or TRBV6-3; possibly TRBD1 for D (6 bases). V lost 7 bases to trimming and J lost 8 bases, with 14 bases between them. CDR1 is MNHEY, CDR2 SVGEGT, per germline. CDR3 size: 12 residues. CDR3 residues: CASTPRGTEAFF. The CDR3, as DNA: TGTGCCAGCACTCCGAGAGGGACAGAAGCTTTCTTT.

In nucleotides, the CDR3 is TGTGCCAGCAGTGAGGAGGGGGCGGGACAGCCCCAGCATTTT. This translates into CASSEEGAGQPQHF. The chain combines TRBV2 with TRBJ1-5, with 7 bases matching TRBD1. Trimming cost V 3 bases and J 7 bases; bases outside gene matches: 6. CDR1 is SNHLY and CDR2 is FYNNEI in the germline V gene. The CDR3 extends over 14 amino acids.

The chain links TRBV7-8 to TRBJ2-1; 9 bases line up with TRBD2. The CDR3 is 18 residues long. The V segment lost 6 bases and the J segment 1 base; nucleotides outside the gene matches: 13. Germline V gene data show CDR1 as SGHVS and CDR2 as FQNEAQ. The DNA for the CDR3 is TGTGCCAGCAGATTTATTAGCGGGGGCCTCCTTTCCTACAATGAGCAGTTCTTC. Amino acid sequence: CASRFISGGLLSYNEQFF.

The V and J genes are TRBV20-1 and TRBJ1-2; weak D call: TRBD1 (6 bases). Trimming shortened V by 1 base and J by 3 bases, and 9 bases separated the two germline ends. Germline loops: CDR1 DFQATT, CDR2 SNEGSKA (reference sequence). The CDR3 consists of 13 residues. This chain's CDR3 is CSARGPGDYGYTF. In DNA form, the CDR3 reads TGCAGTGCTAGAGGCCCAGGGGACTATGGCTACACCTTC.

The V and J genes are TRBV5-6 and TRBJ2-5, with 10 bases matching TRBD2. This CDR3 comprises 16 residues. Germline CDR1 SGHDT, CDR2 YYEEEE. With 0 bases clipped from V and 4 bases from J, the junction kept 6 bases outside the gene matches. In DNA, the CDR3 is TGTGCCAGCAGCTTGGAGTTAGCGGGGGGATTAGAGACCCAGTACTTC. It specifies CASSLELAGGLETQYF.

This clonotype was observed a handful of times. The genes are TRBV7-9 and TRBJ1-2; maybe TRBD1 (5 bases). This CDR3 is 15 amino acids long. Trimming stripped 6 bases from V and 4 bases from J, with 18 bases between. Per germline, CDR1 SEHNR and CDR2 FQNEAQ (reference sequence). CDR3 region: CASRPADSFFYGYTF. The CDR3 coding sequence is TGTGCCAGCAGGCCGGCAGACAGTTTTTTCTATGGCTACACCTTC.

V is TRBV29-1 and J is TRBJ2-1; TRBD1 agrees at 9 bases. Unmatched junction bases numbered 5, after V lost 7 bases and J lost 4 bases. The CDR3 has 13 residues. CDR1 is SQVTM and CDR2 is ANQGSEA in the germline V gene. The CDR3 protein is CSGTGATYNEQFF. The CDR3 nucleotides are TGCAGCGGGACAGGGGCTACGTACAATGAGCAGTTCTTC.

The chain employs TRBV7-8 and TRBJ1-3, with unresolved D. From germline, CDR1 is SGHVS and CDR2 FQNEAQ. Deletions cut 5 bases from V and 4 bases from J, with 12 bases between. The CDR3 runs 14 residues. In DNA form, the CDR3 reads TGTGCCAGCAGCCTAAGGACCTCCGGAAACACCATATATTTT. It translates to CASSLRTSGNTIYF.

The chain has TRBV14 and TRBJ2-7; D is unclear. The V end was cut by 0 bases, the J end by 0 bases, with 9 bases between. The CDR3 runs to 15 residues. Germline V gene data show CDR1 as SGHDN and CDR2 as FVKESK. CDR3 coding DNA: TGTGCCAGCAGCCAAGACCCCTACAGCTCCTACGAGCAGTACTTC. Amino acid sequence: CASSQDPYSSYEQYF.

This clonotype was detected a few times. The chain has TRBV7-8 and TRBJ1-3, with 7 bases aligning to TRBD1. Germline V lookup: CDR1 SGHVS, CDR2 FQNEAQ. The CDR3 loop spans 13 amino acids. The ends lost 6 bases at V and 4 bases at J; junction bases unmatched: 3. CDR3 in amino acids: CASSRGHGNTIYF. The CDR3 nucleotides read TGTGCCAGCAGTAGGGGGCACGGAAACACCATATATTTT. Based on the CDR3 plus reference TRBV7-8 and TRBJ1-3, the full variable domain is GAGVSQSPRYKVAKRGQDVALRCDPISGHVSLFWYQQALGQGPEFLTYFQNEAQLDKSGLPSDRFFAERPEGSVSTLKIQRTQQEDSAVYLCASSRGHGNTIYFGEGSWLTVV.

This clonotype was counted ten times or more. In DNA, the CDR3 is TGTGCCAGCAGCTTATGGACTAGCGGGGGAGAGACCCAGTACTTC. Its translation: CASSLWTSGGETQYF. The chain is built from TRBV7-2 and TRBJ2-5; TRBD2 agrees at 13 bases. The CDR3 covers 15 residues. Trimming removed 2 bases from V and 4 bases from J; junction bases left unmatched: 1. CDR1 is SGHTA, CDR2 FQGNSA, per germline.